Each of the 15 T cell receptor beta chains below was sequenced from the same sample in a study of shared clonotypes between healthy human individuals (dated by TCRdb to the early 2020s). Libraries were prepared through the immunoSEQ multiplex PCR assay. The source is immuneACCESS, and TCRdb retained only in-frame sequences with V and J called. Part of the clones is not carried over; for the studies checked, unresolved V genes explain less than half of this, and the remainder is unexplained. Counted in this sample were roughly 1,500,000 clones; 98% to 99% of them appeared once. The top ten constitute 0.36% of the sample. Sequencing was done on a sample of naive CD4+ T cells sorted from blood. Explained via the paper, the cell subset or site label denotes: CD45RA+ positively selected. These receptors were taken from a man aged 25-45 years in good health.

This chain joins TRBV5-6 and TRBJ1-2; possible D gene TRBD1, 5 bases. The CDR3 spans 16 residues. V was trimmed by 4 bases and J by 3 bases, leaving 19 bases between them. Germline loops: CDR1 SGHDT, CDR2 YYEEEE. For the CDR3, the DNA is TGTGCCAGCAGCCTATCCGGGAGGGGACCGGACTATGGCTACACCTTC. Its protein product is CASSLSGRGPDYGYTF.

This sequence joins TRBV6-1 and TRBJ1-2; tentatively, D is TRBD1 (5 bases). The V gene's germline CDR1 is MNHNS and CDR2 SASEGT. This CDR3 spans 13 amino acids. V shed 7 bases and J shed 2 bases, with 11 bases lying between them. The CDR3 reads CASKGSTNYGYTF. CDR3 nucleotides: TGTGCCAGCAAGGGGAGTACGAACTATGGCTACACCTTC.

The chain combines TRBV10-3 with TRBJ2-7, with D perhaps TRBD2 (5 bases). The germline V and J ends were trimmed by 5 bases and 0 bases, with 17 bases remaining between them. The CDR3 has 16 amino acids. From germline, CDR1 is ENHRY and CDR2 SYGVKD. The CDR3 bases are TGTGCCATCAGTTCACAAAACCGAGGGAGCTCCTACGAGCAGTACTTC. This gives the protein CAISSQNRGSSYEQYF.

The chain links TRBV9 to TRBJ2-2; weak D call: TRBD2 (5 bases). CDR1 is SGDLS and CDR2 is YYNGEE in the germline V gene. The CDR3 spans 14 residues. V dropped 5 bases and J dropped 1 base, with 9 bases sitting between them. The CDR3 DNA follows: TGTGCCAGCAGAGAAAGCGGGAACACCGGGGAGCTGTTTTTT. Translating it yields CASRESGNTGELFF.

This clone was observed once. The genes are TRBV7-8 and TRBJ2-1, with 8 bases identical to TRBD1. V gave up 5 bases and J gave up 4 bases; unmatched junction bases: 7. This CDR3 has 15 residues. Per germline, CDR1 SGHVS and CDR2 FQNEAQ. The CDR3 reads CASSQTGQVYNEQFF. CDR3 DNA: TGTGCCAGCAGCCAGACGGGACAGGTATACAATGAGCAGTTCTTC.

The chain employs TRBV11-2 and TRBJ2-2; TRBD1 matches 8 bases. CDR1 is SGHAT, CDR2 FQNNGV, per germline. CDR3 size: 19 residues. V gave up 5 bases and J gave up 4 bases; unmatched junction bases: 18. Here the CDR3 DNA reads TGTGCCAGCAGCCCCCCTTCAACTACGTGGACAGGGCGCACCGGGGAGCTGTTTTTT. Its translation: CASSPPSTTWTGRTGELFF. Filled out from reference TRBV11-2 and TRBJ2-2, the complete variable domain reads EAGVAQSPRYKIIEKRQSVAFWCNPISGHATLYWYQQILGQGPKLLIQFQNNGVVDDSQLPKDRFSAERLKGVDSTLKIQPAKLEDSAVYLCASSPPSTTWTGRTGELFFGEGSRLTVL.

The chain carries TRBV7-8 and TRBJ1-1; 7 nucleotides align to TRBD1. Germline V gene sequence: CDR1 SGHVS, CDR2 FQNEAQ. V gave up 3 bases and J gave up 1 base; unmatched junction bases: 11. The CDR3 has 17 residues. The chain's CDR3 is CASSFASTGAPNTEAFF. The CDR3 DNA is TGTGCCAGCAGCTTCGCATCAACAGGGGCCCCGAACACTGAAGCTTTCTTT.

The rearrangement links TRBV29-1 to TRBJ1-2; tentative D call: TRBD1 (6 bases). Germline-derived CDR1 and CDR2 are SQVTM and ANQGSEA. V was shortened by 6 bases and J by 4 bases, with 21 bases between the two germline ends. CDR3 length: 15 residues. The CDR3 region has the DNA TGCAGCGTCCAGGGGTCGACGGGGCGCGCCTATGGCTACACCTTC. This sequence encodes CSVQGSTGRAYGYTF.

The rearrangement joins TRBV18 to TRBJ1-2; no firm D call. Germline V gives CDR1 KGHSH, CDR2 LQKENI. V shed 2 bases and J shed 5 bases, with 12 bases lying between them. The CDR3 runs 14 residues. The CDR3 loop is CASSPDGDKYGYTF. For the CDR3, the DNA is TGTGCCAGCTCACCAGACGGAGATAAATATGGCTACACCTTC.

This chain joins TRBV4-3 and TRBJ1-2; D remains ambiguous. Germline V gene sequence: CDR1 LGHNA, CDR2 YSLEER. The CDR3 is 15 residues long. V was clipped by 4 bases and J by 4 bases, with 16 bases between them. The CDR3 sequence is CASSPLVATLYGYTF. In nucleotides, the CDR3 is TGCGCCAGCAGCCCCTTGGTAGCTACGCTCTATGGCTACACCTTC.

Turning to this clone: The sample carries other DNA sequences with the same CDR3. V is TRBV5-1 and J is TRBJ2-3, with D possibly matching TRBD1 (5 bases). Germline CDR1 SGHRS, CDR2 YFSETQ. Trimming removed 3 bases at V and 0 bases at J, with 8 bases between. The CDR3 totals 14 residues. The CDR3 region has the DNA TGCGCCAGCAGCTGGGCAGGGAGCACAGATACGCAGTATTTT. Translating gives CASSWAGSTDTQYF.

The chain is built from TRBV7-9 and TRBJ2-2, with 10 bases matching TRBD2. Unmatched junction bases numbered 2, after V lost 10 bases and J lost 0 bases. Germline loops: CDR1 SEHNR, CDR2 FQNEAQ (reference sequence). This CDR3 has 14 residues. The CDR3 sequence: CATGLAANTGELFF. In DNA, the CDR3 is TGTGCCACCGGACTAGCGGCGAACACCGGGGAGCTGTTTTTT.

V is TRBV30 and J is TRBJ1-1, with D perhaps TRBD1 (5 bases). The V and J ends lost 0 bases and 0 bases respectively, with 11 bases between them. This CDR3 spans 15 amino acids. Per the germline V gene, CDR1 is GTSNPN and CDR2 is SVGIG (reference sequence). DNA for the CDR3: TGTGCCTGGAGTGTTGCTGGGACGATGAACACTGAAGCTTTCTTT. Translation gives CAWSVAGTMNTEAFF.

The gene calls are TRBV5-5 and TRBJ2-1; possibly TRBD2 for D (5 bases). From germline, CDR1 is SGHKS and CDR2 YYEKEE (reference sequence). This CDR3 has 15 amino acids. V lost 2 bases to trimming and J lost 5 bases, with 14 bases between them. The CDR3 spells CASSFSGGIDNEQFF. Here the CDR3 DNA reads TGTGCCAGCAGCTTCAGCGGTGGCATAGACAATGAGCAGTTCTTC.

The chain has TRBV5-1 and TRBJ2-1, with TRBD1 identical over 12 bases. J lost 10 bases, V lost 3 bases, and 8 bases had no gene match. CDR1 SGHRS and CDR2 YFSETQ come from the germline V gene. This CDR3 spans 15 amino acids. The CDR3 coding sequence is TGCGCCAGCAGCTCCGCCGGGACAGGGGGCCTCGAGCAGTTCTTC. Encoded protein: CASSSAGTGGLEQFF.